These T cell receptor beta chains were read from a single sample in a study of T cell responses to AZD1222 COVID-19 vaccine. TCRdb keeps only in-frame clones here, not all; method: immunoSEQ multiplex PCR. The sample lists 59,000 or so clones; about 81% were seen once. The sequencing here drew on peripheral blood, taken on day 0 of AZD1222 vaccination. The source of these receptors is an adult in good health. The conserved cysteine and the conserved F or W are not part of the CDR3 here.

TRBJ2-7 TRBV18 ASSSIDNYEQY
TRBJ2-7 TRBV9 ASSAGQSLTYEQY
TRBJ1-6 TRBV2 ASNGQGYNSPLH
TRBJ1-1 TRBV7-2 ASSLDLLNTEAF
TRBJ1-1 TRBV7-2 ASSLQGVNTEAF
TRBJ2-1 TRBV6-5 ASSYGGSSYNEQF
TRBJ2-1 TRBV28 ASSRIPVAGDHNEQF
TRBJ1-3 TRBV5-1 ASSLNSRSSGNTIY
TRBJ2-7 TRBV28 ASTALPGEQY
TRBJ1-5 TRBV5-5 ASSMTDRDGQPQH
TRBJ1-1 TRBV14 ASSQVGRGRTEAF
TRBJ2-1 TRBV5-4 ASSSGLAGLNEQF
TRBJ1-5 TRBV6-6 ASRREQGAIFLSNQPQH
TRBJ2-7 TRBV29-1 SVEDRGREAHEQY
TRBJ2-3 TRBV5-1 ASSLGGSRTDTQY
TRBJ1-5 TRBV6-6 ASSQTGGSQPQH
TRBJ2-5 TRBV7-2 ASSLVARGGDGETQY
TRBJ1-2 TRBV2 ASKFGGRGDYGYT
TRBJ2-3 TRBV6-2/TRBV6-3 ASSFPSTDTQY
TRBJ2-2 TRBV6-6 ASSGDFTGELF
TRBJ2-7 TRBV19 ASSMTLAHYEQY
TRBJ1-2 TRBV12-3/TRBV12-4 ASSLAEVGVKA
TRBJ2-6 TRBV19 ASSIGRGGPPGANVLT
TRBJ1-6 TRBV4-2 ASQEELTLKNSPLH
TRBJ1-2 TRBV6-5 ASSTPNTGGHGYT
TRBJ1-5 TRBV3-1/TRBV3-2 ASSNLGQGGQPQH
TRBJ1-1 TRBV6-5 ASSRVWNTEAF
TRBJ2-7 TRBV6-6 ASSYLSEGEQY
TRBJ1-3 TRBV3-1/TRBV3-2 ASSQRGITSGNTIY
TRBJ2-1 TRBV5-5 ASRLRAISGTINEQF
TRBJ1-1 TRBV13 ASRSTGLFETYLIDRAFLEAF
TRBJ2-5 TRBV3-1/TRBV3-2 ASSHRNQETQY
TRBJ2-7 TRBV27 ASSPGQGRYEQY
TRBJ1-1 TRBV4-2 ASRPFGQGGTEAF
TRBJ2-7 TRBV12-3/TRBV12-4 ASSHTSYEQY
TRBJ2-1 TRBV9 ASSLAVADNEQF
TRBJ1-2 TRBV28 ASSFGDHLGGYT
TRBJ2-7 TRBV6-5 ASSVPGQNYEQY
TRBJ1-1 TRBV2 ASSGEKDTEAF
TRBJ2-7 TRBV27 ASSLSAASSYEQY
TRBJ2-7 TRBV6-6 ASRNGAGDAYEQY
TRBJ2-5 TRBV7-8 ASSLPGSGAQY
TRBJ1-5 TRBV6-2/TRBV6-3 ASSYSGAAPRKQPQH
TRBJ1-1 TRBV6-6 ASSSPGDREAF
TRBJ2-7 TRBV7-8 ASSLSTGEQY
TRBJ2-5 TRBV18 ASSPRMGETQY
TRBJ1-2 TRBV6-5 ASTRQGGGYGYT
TRBJ2-3 TRBV7-8 ANRDRGQGDTQY
TRBJ2-1 TRBV14 ASSRRQSLTLF
TRBJ1-2 TRBV29-1 SVEAVGRSYGYT
TRBJ2-5 TRBV6-6 ASSYYGGAQETQY
TRBJ1-5 TRBV20-1 SASPESLSNQPQH
TRBJ1-3 TRBV25-1 ASRGTGTMVGNTIY
TRBJ2-1 TRBV5-1 ASSLQGLAGGNEQF